This TCR beta chain was documented in a study of technical replicates of blood from a few donors. Sequencing used immunoSEQ multiplex PCR; TCRdb keeps in-frame clones, though not all of them. The sample includes about 81,000 clones, more than 80% of them seen just once. The clonotype originates from a human donor in good health. Some clones in this sample may be carry-over from other donors' samples. The specimen sequenced was PBMCs.

In nucleotides, the CDR3 is TGTGCCAGTAGTGAGCCGGGACTAGCGGCTGAGCAGTACTTC. It specifies CASSEPGLAAEQYF. This sequence joins TRBV19 and TRBJ2-7; TRBD2 agrees at 11 bases. The CDR3 runs 14 residues. J was trimmed by 7 bases and V by 5 bases; bases with no gene match: 7. The germline CDR1 and CDR2 sequences are LNHDA and SQIVND (reference sequence).